This TCR beta chain came from a study of pediatric ulcerative colitis. The rectum was sampled with one to two pinch biopsies at colonoscopy. Ulcerative colitis patients received no immunosuppressive medication before the diagnostic colonoscopy. The method was immunoSEQ multiplex PCR; TCRdb's version includes in-frame clones alone and lacks a portion of them. The sample comprises 35,000 to 45,000 clones, 75% of which are singletons, and over 8.5% rests with the top ten. The CDR3 contains 15 residues. Trimming removed 4 bases from V and 5 bases from J, with 17 bases in between. Germline values: CDR1 SGHTA, CDR2 FQGNSA.

V gene TRBV7-2 combines with J gene TRBJ2-5; possible D gene TRBD2, 6 bases. The receptor was derived from a boy between 10 and 17 years old with severe ulcerative colitis. The specimen sequenced was gut tissue. CDR3: CASSSKGDFSETQYF. CDR3 bases: TGTGCCAGCAGCTCCAAAGGGGACTTCTCGGAGACCCAGTACTTC.